This TCR beta chain stems from a study of shared clonotypes between healthy human individuals. Overall study: CD4 naive and CD4 memory each took three plates per donor, while CD8 naive took two and CD8 memory one.

In the authors' workflow: Junction-only sequences produced by ImmunoSEQ had no quality scores, so filtering differed. Measured with immunoSEQ multiplex PCR; TCRdb has only the in-frame clones, and not every one. That table furnishes V, J and clone size, whereas the DNA furnished D and trimming. The table lists about 2.4 million clones, about 92% of them singletons. Germline V lookup: CDR1 ENHRY, CDR2 SYGVKD. Between the trimmed V and J ends, which lost 6 bases and 0 bases, there was a span of 9 bases. CDR3 length: 14 residues. The source of this sequence is a man younger than 30 in good health. Sequencing used naive CD4+ T cells sorted from blood. The subset is: CD45RA+ positively selected. The chain has TRBV10-3 and TRBJ1-3; D is undetermined. The CDR3 protein is CAIRDVASGNTIYF. In nucleotides, the CDR3 is TGTGCCATCAGGGATGTAGCCTCTGGAAACACCATATATTTT.